Reported below is one T cell receptor (beta chain). The table came from immunoSEQ multiplex PCR; TCRdb's copy has only in-frame clones and leaves some out. The sample includes 100,000 to 150,000 clones, more than 70% of them seen just once. This specimen belongs to a study of blood T cell repertoires in COVID-19. As for the study in general: COVID-19 samples, acute and convalescent, were from the United States, Italy and Spain. Sources were T cells, B-cell-depleted T cells, or PBMCs; the material itself was cDNA or gDNA.

Looked up from germline, CDR1 is KGHDR and CDR2 is SFDVKD. CDR3 length equals 14 residues. Trimming took 8 bases from V and 9 from J, leaving 19 bases between them. The receptor was isolated from a man aged 50 to 60 with acute or convalescent COVID-19. Sequencing was done on a sample of peripheral blood. This chain connects TRBV24-1 to TRBJ1-5; D gene unclear. CDR3 protein: CATTLEALYGPQHF. The CDR3 nucleotides are TGTGCCACCACCCTCGAGGCTCTCTACGGGCCCCAGCATTTT.